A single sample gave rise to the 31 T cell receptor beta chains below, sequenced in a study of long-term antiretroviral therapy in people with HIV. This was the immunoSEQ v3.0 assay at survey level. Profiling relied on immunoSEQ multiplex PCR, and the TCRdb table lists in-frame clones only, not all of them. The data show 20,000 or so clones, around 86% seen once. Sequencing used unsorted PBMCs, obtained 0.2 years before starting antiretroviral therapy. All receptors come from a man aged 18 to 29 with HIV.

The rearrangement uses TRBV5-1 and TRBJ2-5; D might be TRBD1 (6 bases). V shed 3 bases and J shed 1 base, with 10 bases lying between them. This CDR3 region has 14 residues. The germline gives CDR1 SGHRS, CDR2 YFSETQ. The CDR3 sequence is CASSWTVLQETQYF. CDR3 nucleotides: TGCGCCAGCAGCTGGACAGTTCTCCAAGAGACCCAGTACTTC. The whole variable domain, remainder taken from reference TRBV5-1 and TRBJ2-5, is KAGVTQTPRYLIKTRGQQVTLSCSPISGHRSVSWYQQTPGQGLQFLFEYFSETQRNKGNFPGRFSGRQFSNSRSEMNVSTLELGDSALYLCASSWTVLQETQYFGPGTRLLVL.

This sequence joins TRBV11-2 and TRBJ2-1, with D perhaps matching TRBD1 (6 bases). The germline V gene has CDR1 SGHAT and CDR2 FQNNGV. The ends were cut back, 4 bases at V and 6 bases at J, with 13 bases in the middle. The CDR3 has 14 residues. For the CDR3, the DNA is TGTGCCAGCAGCTGGGCAGGGGTGGGCAATGAGCAGTTCTTC. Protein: CASSWAGVGNEQFF.

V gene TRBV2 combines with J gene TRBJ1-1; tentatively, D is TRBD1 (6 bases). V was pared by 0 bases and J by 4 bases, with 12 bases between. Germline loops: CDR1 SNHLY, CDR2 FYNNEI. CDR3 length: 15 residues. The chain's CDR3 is CASSEAGGSRTEAFF. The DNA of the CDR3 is TGTGCCAGCAGTGAAGCCGGGGGCAGCCGCACTGAAGCTTTCTTT.

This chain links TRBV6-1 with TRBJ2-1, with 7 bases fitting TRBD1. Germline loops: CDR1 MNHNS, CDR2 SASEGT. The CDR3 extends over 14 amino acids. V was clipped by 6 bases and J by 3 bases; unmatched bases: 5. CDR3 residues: CASRRQGGYNEQFF. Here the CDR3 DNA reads TGTGCCAGCAGGAGACAGGGCGGCTACAATGAGCAGTTCTTC.

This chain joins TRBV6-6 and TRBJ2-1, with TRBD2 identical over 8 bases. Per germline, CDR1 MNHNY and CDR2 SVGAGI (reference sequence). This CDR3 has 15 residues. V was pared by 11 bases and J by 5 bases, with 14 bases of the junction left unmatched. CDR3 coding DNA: TGTGCCGGCGCTACTGGAGCGGGGGATGACAATGAGCAGTTCTTC. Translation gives CAGATGAGDDNEQFF.

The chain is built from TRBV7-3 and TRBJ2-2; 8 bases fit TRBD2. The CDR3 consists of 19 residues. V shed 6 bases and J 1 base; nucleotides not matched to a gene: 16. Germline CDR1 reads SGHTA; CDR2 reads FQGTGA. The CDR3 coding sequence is TGTGCCAGCAGTTTCCCCCGGGTGGCGGGAGGCATGAACACCGGGGAGCTGTTTTTT. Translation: CASSFPRVAGGMNTGELFF.

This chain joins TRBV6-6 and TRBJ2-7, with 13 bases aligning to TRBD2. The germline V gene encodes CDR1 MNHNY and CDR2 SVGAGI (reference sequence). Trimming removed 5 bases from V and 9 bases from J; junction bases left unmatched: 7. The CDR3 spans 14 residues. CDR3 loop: CASSGLAGEGGQYF. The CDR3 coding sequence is TGTGCCAGCAGTGGACTAGCGGGAGAGGGTGGGCAGTACTTC.

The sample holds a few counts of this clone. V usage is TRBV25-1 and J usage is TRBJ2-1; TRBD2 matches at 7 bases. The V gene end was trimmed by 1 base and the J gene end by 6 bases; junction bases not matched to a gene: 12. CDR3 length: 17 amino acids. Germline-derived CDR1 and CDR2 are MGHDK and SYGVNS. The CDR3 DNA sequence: TGTGCCAGCAGTGAATTGGGTGCGGGAGCCCTCTTCAATGAGCAGTTCTTC. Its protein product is CASSELGAGALFNEQFF. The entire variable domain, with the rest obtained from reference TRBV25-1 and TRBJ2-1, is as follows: EADIYQTPRYLVIGTGKKITLECSQTMGHDKMYWYQQDPGMELHLIHYSYGVNSTEKGDLSSESTVSRIRTEHFPLTLESARPSHTSQYLCASSELGAGALFNEQFFGPGTRLTVL.

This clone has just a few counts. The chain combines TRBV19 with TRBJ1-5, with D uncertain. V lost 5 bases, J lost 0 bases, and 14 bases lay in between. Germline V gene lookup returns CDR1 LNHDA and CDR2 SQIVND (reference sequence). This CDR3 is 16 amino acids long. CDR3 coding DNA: TGTGCCAGTAGTCCAAAGGGTTCCCATAGCAATCAGCCCCAGCATTTT. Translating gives CASSPKGSHSNQPQHF. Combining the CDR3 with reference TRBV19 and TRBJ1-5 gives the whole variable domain DGGITQSPKYLFRKEGQNVTLSCEQNLNHDAMYWYRQDPGQGLRLIYYSQIVNDFQKGDIAEGYSVSREKKESFPLTVTSAQKNPTAFYLCASSPKGSHSNQPQHFGDGTRLSIL.

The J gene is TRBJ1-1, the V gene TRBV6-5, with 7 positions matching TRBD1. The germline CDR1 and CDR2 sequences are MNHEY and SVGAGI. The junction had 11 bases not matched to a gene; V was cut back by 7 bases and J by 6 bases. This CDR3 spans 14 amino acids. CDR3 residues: CASTTITGTAEAFF. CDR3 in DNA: TGTGCCAGCACTACAATAACCGGGACAGCTGAAGCTTTCTTT.

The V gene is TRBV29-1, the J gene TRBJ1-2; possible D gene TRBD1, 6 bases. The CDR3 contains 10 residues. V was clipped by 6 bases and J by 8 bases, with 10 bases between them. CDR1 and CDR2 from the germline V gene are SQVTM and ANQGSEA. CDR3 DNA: TGCAGCGTCGAGGACAGCGGCTACACCTTC. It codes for CSVEDSGYTF.

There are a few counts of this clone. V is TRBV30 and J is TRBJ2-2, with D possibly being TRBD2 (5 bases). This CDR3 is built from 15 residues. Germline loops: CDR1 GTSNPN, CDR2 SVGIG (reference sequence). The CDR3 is CALYLEGSSTGELFF. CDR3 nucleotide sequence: TGTGCTCTATACTTAGAGGGATCGAGTACCGGGGAGCTGTTTTTT.

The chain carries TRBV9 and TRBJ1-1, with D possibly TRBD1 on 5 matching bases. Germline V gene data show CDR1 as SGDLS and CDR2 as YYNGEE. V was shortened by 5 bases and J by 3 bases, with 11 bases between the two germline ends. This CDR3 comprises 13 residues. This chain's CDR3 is CASSLGGDTEAFF. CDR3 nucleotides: TGTGCCAGCAGTTTGGGGGGGGACACTGAAGCTTTCTTT.

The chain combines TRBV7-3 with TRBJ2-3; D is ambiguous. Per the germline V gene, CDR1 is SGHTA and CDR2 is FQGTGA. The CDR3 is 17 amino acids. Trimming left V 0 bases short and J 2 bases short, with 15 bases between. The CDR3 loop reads CASSLTPGPDSTDTQYF. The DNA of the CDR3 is TGTGCCAGCAGCTTAACCCCTGGACCCGACTCCACAGATACGCAGTATTTT.

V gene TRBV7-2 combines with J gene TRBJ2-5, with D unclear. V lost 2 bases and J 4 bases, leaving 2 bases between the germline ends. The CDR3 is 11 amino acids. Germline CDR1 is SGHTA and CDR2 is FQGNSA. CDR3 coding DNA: TGTGCCAGCAGCTTAATAGAGACCCAGTACTTC. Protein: CASSLIETQYF.

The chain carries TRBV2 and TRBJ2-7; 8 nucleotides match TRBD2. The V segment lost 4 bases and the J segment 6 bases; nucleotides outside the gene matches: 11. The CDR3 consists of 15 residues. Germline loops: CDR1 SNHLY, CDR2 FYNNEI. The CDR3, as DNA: TGTGCCAGCAGTGGGAGCGGAGCGGGGGATGGCGAGCAGTACTTC. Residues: CASSGSGAGDGEQYF.

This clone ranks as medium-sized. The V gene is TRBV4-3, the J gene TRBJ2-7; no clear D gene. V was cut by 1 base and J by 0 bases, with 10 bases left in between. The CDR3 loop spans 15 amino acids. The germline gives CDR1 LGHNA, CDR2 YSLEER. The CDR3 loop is CASSQGSAPSYEQYF. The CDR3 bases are TGCGCCAGCAGCCAAGGGTCGGCCCCCTCCTACGAGCAGTACTTC.

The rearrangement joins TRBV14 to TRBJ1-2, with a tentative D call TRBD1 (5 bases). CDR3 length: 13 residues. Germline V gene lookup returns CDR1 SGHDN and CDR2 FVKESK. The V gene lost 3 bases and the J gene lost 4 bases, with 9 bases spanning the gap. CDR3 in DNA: TGTGCCAGCAGCCAGACAGCCTTCTATGGCTACACCTTC. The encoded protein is CASSQTAFYGYTF.

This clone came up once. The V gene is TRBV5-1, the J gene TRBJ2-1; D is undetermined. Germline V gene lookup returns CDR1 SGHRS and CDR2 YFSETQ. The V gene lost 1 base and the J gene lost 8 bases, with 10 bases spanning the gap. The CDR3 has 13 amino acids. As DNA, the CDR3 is TGCGCCAGCAGCTTGAAGGGTATCGATGAGCAGTTCTTC. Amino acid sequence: CASSLKGIDEQFF. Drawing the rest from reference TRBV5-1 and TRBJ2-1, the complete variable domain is KAGVTQTPRYLIKTRGQQVTLSCSPISGHRSVSWYQQTPGQGLQFLFEYFSETQRNKGNFPGRFSGRQFSNSRSEMNVSTLELGDSALYLCASSLKGIDEQFFGPGTRLTVL.

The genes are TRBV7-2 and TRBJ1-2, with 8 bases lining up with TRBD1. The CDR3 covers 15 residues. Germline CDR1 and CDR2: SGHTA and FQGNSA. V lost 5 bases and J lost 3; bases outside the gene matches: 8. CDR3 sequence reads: CASSLDRGKDYGYTF. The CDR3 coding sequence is TGTGCCAGCAGCCTCGACAGGGGCAAGGACTATGGCTACACCTTC.

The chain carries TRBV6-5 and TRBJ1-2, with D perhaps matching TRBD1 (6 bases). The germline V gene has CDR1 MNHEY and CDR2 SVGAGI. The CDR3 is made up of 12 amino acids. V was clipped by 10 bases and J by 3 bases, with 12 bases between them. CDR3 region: CAITPGDYGYTF. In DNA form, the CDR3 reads TGTGCCATTACTCCAGGGGACTATGGCTACACCTTC.

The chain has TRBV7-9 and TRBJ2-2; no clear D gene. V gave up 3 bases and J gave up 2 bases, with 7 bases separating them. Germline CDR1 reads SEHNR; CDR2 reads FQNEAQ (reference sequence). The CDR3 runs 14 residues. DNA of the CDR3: TGTGCCAGCAGCTTGTGGCTAAACACCGGGGAGCTGTTTTTT. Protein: CASSLWLNTGELFF. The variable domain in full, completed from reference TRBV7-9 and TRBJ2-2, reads DTGVSQNPRHKITKRGQNVTFRCDPISEHNRLYWYRQTLGQGPEFLTYFQNEAQLEKSRLLSDRFSAERPKGSFSTLEIQRTEQGDSAMYLCASSLWLNTGELFFGEGSRLTVL.

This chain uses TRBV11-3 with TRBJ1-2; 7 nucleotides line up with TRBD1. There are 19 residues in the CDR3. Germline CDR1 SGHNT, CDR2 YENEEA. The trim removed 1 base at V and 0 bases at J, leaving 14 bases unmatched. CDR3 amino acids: CASSLATGTVSTANYGYTF. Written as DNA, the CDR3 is TGTGCCAGCAGCTTAGCCACCGGGACAGTCAGTACCGCTAACTATGGCTACACCTTC.

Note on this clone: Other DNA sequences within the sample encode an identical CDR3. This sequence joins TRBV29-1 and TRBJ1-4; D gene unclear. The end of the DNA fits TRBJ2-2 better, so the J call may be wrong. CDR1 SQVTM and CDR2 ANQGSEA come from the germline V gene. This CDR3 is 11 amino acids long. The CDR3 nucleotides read TGCAGCGTTGGTTCCGACAGGGAGCTGTTTTTT. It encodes CSVGSDRELFF.

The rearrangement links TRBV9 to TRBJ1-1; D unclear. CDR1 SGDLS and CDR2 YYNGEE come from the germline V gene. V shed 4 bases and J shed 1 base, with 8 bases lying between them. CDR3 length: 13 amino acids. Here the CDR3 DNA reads TGTGCCAGCAGCAAGGACGGGAACACTGAAGCTTTCTTT. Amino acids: CASSKDGNTEAFF.

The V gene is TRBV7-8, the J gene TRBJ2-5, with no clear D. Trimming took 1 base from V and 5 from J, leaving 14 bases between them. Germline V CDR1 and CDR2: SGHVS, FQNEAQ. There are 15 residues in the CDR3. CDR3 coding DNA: TGTGCCAGCAGCTTAGGCCGGCATGTTGGGGAGACCCAGTACTTC. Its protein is CASSLGRHVGETQYF.

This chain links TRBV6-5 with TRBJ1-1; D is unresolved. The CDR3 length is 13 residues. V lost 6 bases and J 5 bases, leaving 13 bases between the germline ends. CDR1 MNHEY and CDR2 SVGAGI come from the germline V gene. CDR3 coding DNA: TGTGCCAGCAGCCGTGGAGCTGCGACTGAAGCTTTCTTT. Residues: CASSRGAATEAFF.

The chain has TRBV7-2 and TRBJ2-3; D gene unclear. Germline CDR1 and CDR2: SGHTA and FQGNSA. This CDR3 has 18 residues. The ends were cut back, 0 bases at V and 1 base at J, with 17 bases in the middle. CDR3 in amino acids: CASSLAHAAIRRTDTQYF. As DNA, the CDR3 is TGTGCCAGCAGCTTAGCTCACGCAGCGATACGACGCACAGATACGCAGTATTTT.

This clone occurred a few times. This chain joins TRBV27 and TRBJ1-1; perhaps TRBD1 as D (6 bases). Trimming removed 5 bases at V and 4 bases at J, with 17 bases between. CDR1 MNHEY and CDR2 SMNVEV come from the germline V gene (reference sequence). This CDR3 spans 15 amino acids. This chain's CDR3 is CASSRLDRPFTEAFF. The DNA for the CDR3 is TGTGCCAGCAGTAGATTAGACAGGCCCTTCACTGAAGCTTTCTTT.

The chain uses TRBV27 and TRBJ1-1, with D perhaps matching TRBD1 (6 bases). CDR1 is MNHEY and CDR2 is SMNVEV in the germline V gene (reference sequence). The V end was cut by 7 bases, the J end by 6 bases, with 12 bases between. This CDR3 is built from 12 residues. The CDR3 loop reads CASTGGSAEAFF. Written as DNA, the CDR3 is TGTGCCAGCACCGGGGGCTCGGCTGAAGCTTTCTTT.

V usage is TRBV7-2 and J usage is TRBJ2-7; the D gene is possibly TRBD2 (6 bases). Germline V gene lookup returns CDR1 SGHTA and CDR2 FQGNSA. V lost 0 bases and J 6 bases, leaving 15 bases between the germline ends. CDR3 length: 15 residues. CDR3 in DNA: TGTGCCAGCAGCTTAGCCGGAGGGTACGGCTCCGAGCAGTACTTC. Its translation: CASSLAGGYGSEQYF.